The rows below give T cell receptor beta chains drawn from one sample of a study of metastatic and nonmetastatic thyroid tumors. With MiXCR, TCRdb called clones anew from the PCR reads. The sample has about 14,000 clones; around a third are singletons. The specimen was tumor tissue. The receptors stem from a female donor with papillary thyroid cancer or a benign thyroid nodule (not recorded which). Some clones in this sample may be carry-over from other donors' samples. Both conserved end residues are part of each CDR3. Fields, in order: D gene, V gene, clone size, CDR3 protein. A D gene is named only where the DNA matches it firmly. Clone size is given for some rows only: seen once, a few or many times, or a class if the clone is expanded.

D gene: .; V gene: TRBV20-1; clone size: .; CDR3 protein: CSAPTIGNQPQHF
D gene: .; V gene: TRBV5-1; clone size: .; CDR3 protein: CASSPGVSVEQYF
D gene: TRBD2; V gene: TRBV18; clone size: .; CDR3 protein: CASSPRLAGTYNEQFF
D gene: .; V gene: TRBV7-9; clone size: many; CDR3 protein: CASSLETSYTEAFF
D gene: .; V gene: TRBV11-3; clone size: .; CDR3 protein: CASSRGVTDTQYF
D gene: .; V gene: TRBV10-1; clone size: .; CDR3 protein: CASSESLQGIYEQYF
D gene: .; V gene: TRBV6-1; clone size: few; CDR3 protein: CASSEAEEGTEAFF
D gene: .; V gene: TRBV28; clone size: .; CDR3 protein: CASSPTRVFGYTF
D gene: .; V gene: TRBV6-1; clone size: .; CDR3 protein: CASNLGGSGNTIYF
D gene: .; V gene: TRBV11-3; clone size: .; CDR3 protein: CASSLIEDEQFF
D gene: TRBD2; V gene: TRBV20-1; clone size: few; CDR3 protein: CSARERRREGAWDYEQYF
D gene: TRBD1; V gene: TRBV4-1; clone size: .; CDR3 protein: CASSQPQGASGVVYF
D gene: .; V gene: TRBV6-1; clone size: .; CDR3 protein: CASRRDRTNTEAFF
D gene: .; V gene: TRBV3-1; clone size: few; CDR3 protein: CASSLLGGGGNTEAFF
D gene: TRBD1; V gene: TRBV11-3; clone size: .; CDR3 protein: CASRSFDRANTEAFF
D gene: .; V gene: TRBV20-1; clone size: medium-sized; CDR3 protein: CSAYRRDNSYEQYF
D gene: .; V gene: TRBV13; clone size: many; CDR3 protein: CASSLRSSSYNEQFF
D gene: TRBD2; V gene: TRBV20-1; clone size: few; CDR3 protein: CSAAGLVDYEQYF
D gene: .; V gene: TRBV5-1; clone size: .; CDR3 protein: CASSKGQYEQYF
D gene: .; V gene: TRBV11-1; clone size: few; CDR3 protein: CASSLAGSHEQYF
D gene: TRBD1; V gene: TRBV11-3; clone size: many; CDR3 protein: CASRNRGAGELFF
D gene: .; V gene: TRBV11-2; clone size: medium-sized; CDR3 protein: CASSLDGVSYNSPLHF
D gene: .; V gene: TRBV6-5; clone size: .; CDR3 protein: CASSYRQGGSSNTIYF